This TCR beta chain came from a study of cytomegalovirus exposure and HLA in healthy donors. Study summary: An early data release held 70 million to 90 million unique TCRs from HLA-typed donors.

PCR used 60 Vbeta primers and 13 Jbeta primers. Sequencing was performed with immunoSEQ multiplex PCR; in TCRdb, only in-frame clones are kept and a portion is missing. The table has some 30,000 clones, 87% seen once. There are 15 residues in the CDR3. V dropped 5 bases and J dropped 2 bases, with 15 bases sitting between them. Germline V gene sequence: CDR1 LNHDA, CDR2 SQIVND (reference sequence). The source of this sequence is a boy between 10 and 17 years old in good health and CMV-seronegative. Sequenced input: PBMCs. The J gene is TRBJ1-2, the V gene TRBV19, with TRBD1 as a possible D gene (6 bases). Written as DNA, the CDR3 is TGTGCCAGTAGTGAAACGGACAGAACCAACTATGGCTACACCTTC. This translates into CASSETDRTNYGYTF.